This section outlines one TCR beta chain sequence together with its context. This sample's treatment: oral pan-JAK inhibitor, 5-10 mg twice daily. T lymphocytes (CD4+ and CD8+) were sorted from PBMCs. RNA, once extracted, was reverse transcribed into cDNA for use as the sequencing template. The table came from immunoSEQ multiplex PCR; TCRdb's copy has only in-frame clones and leaves some out. The sample has 95,000 to 100,000 clones, 55% to 75% seen once; the top ten hold roughly 17%. The data originate from a study of CD8+ T cells in alopecia areata. About the research overall: For the treated group, dosing was oral tofacitinib at 5 to 10 mg twice daily. Tofacitinib therapy lasting 6 to 18 months was followed by 6 months off drug.

From germline, CDR1 is SEHNR and CDR2 FQNEAQ (reference sequence). CDR3 length equals 15 residues. The ends lost 1 base at V and 3 bases at J; junction bases unmatched: 5. This rearrangement joins TRBV7-9 to TRBJ2-7, with TRBD1 identical over 8 bases. The clonotype originates from a human donor with alopecia areata. Sequences were derived from CD8+ T cells sorted from blood, sampled between weeks 55 and 65, from a patient treated with tofacitinib. CDR3 DNA sequence: TGTGCCAGCAGCTTAGTTGGGACAGGAGTCTACGAGCAGTACTTC. Amino acid sequence: CASSLVGTGVYEQYF.